Presented here are 13 T cell receptor beta chains from one specimen sequenced in a study of vaccination effects on CD4 cells after COVID-19. Investigators separated out CD4+ T cells once approximately 10 days of culture had passed. Antigen specificity for these receptors is unknown. TCRdb's table, derived via immunoSEQ multiplex PCR, lists solely in-frame clones and lacks some. Of about 38,000 clones in the sample, 82% are singletons; the top ten hold 2.5% to 3.5%. The specimen comprised CD4+ T cells from PBMCs cultured without peptide, sampled before COVID-19 vaccination. The receptors were gathered from a human donor who received a COVID-19 vaccine.

The rearrangement links TRBV6-2 or TRBV6-3 to TRBJ2-1; possible D gene TRBD1, 5 bases. CDR1 and CDR2 (germline): MNHEY, SVGEGT. The CDR3 sequence is 13 residues long. V lost 3 bases to trimming and J lost 8 bases, with 11 bases between them. This chain's CDR3 is CASSYKGIDEQFF. The CDR3 DNA reads as TGTGCCAGCAGTTATAAGGGGATAGATGAGCAGTTCTTC.

CDR3 in DNA: TGTGCCAGCAGCTTGGACAGTCTTTATAATTCACCCCTCCACTTT. It encodes CASSLDSLYNSPLHF. This rearrangement joins TRBV7-2 to TRBJ1-6; D possibly corresponds to TRBD1 (6 bases). The germline V gene encodes CDR1 SGHTA and CDR2 FQGNSA. The CDR3 spans 15 residues. Trimming stripped 3 bases from V and 4 bases from J, with 10 bases between. The complete variable domain, with remaining parts taken from reference TRBV7-2 and TRBJ1-6, reads GAGVSQSPSNKVTEKGKDVELRCDPISGHTALYWYRQSLGQGLEFLIYFQGNSAPDKSGLPSDRFSAERTGGSVSTLTIQRTQQEDSAVYLCASSLDSLYNSPLHFGNGTRLTVT.

The chain uses TRBV5-5 and TRBJ2-1, with 7 bases aligning to TRBD2. The ends lost 4 bases at V and 0 bases at J; junction bases unmatched: 4. This CDR3 has 15 amino acids. Germline V gives CDR1 SGHKS, CDR2 YYEKEE (reference sequence). The CDR3 region has the DNA TGTGCCAGCAGCCTGGGGGGGAGCTCCTACAATGAGCAGTTCTTC. It is translated as CASSLGGSSYNEQFF.

The J gene is TRBJ1-3, the V gene TRBV6-5; D is uncertain. Germline V gene data show CDR1 as MNHEY and CDR2 as SVGAGI. This CDR3 is 12 amino acids long. Trimming shortened V by 7 bases and J by 4 bases, and 8 bases separated the two germline ends. As DNA, the CDR3 is TGTGCCAGCATCTCACCCGGAAACACCATATATTTT. It specifies CASISPGNTIYF.

This chain links TRBV6-5 with TRBJ1-2; unclear D gene. The CDR3 loop spans 14 amino acids. V was clipped by 6 bases and J by 4 bases, with 15 bases between them. The germline CDR1 and CDR2 sequences are MNHEY and SVGAGI. The CDR3, as DNA: TGTGCCAGCAGCAAGCAGGACGGAGCCTATGGCTACACCTTC. Its translation: CASSKQDGAYGYTF.

This chain joins TRBV19 and TRBJ2-3; perhaps D is TRBD1 or TRBD2 (6 bases each). The germline CDR1 and CDR2 sequences are LNHDA and SQIVND (reference sequence). V was trimmed by 6 bases and J by 7 bases, leaving 14 bases between them. The CDR3 is 13 amino acids. The CDR3 spells CASSEGGPNTQYF. In DNA form, the CDR3 reads TGTGCCAGTAGCGAGGGGGGTCCTAATACGCAGTATTTT.

V usage is TRBV10-2 and J usage is TRBJ2-3; maybe TRBD2 (5 bases). Trimming shortened V by 6 bases and J by 5 bases, and 9 bases separated the two germline ends. CDR3 length: 12 residues. Per the germline V gene, CDR1 is WSHSY and CDR2 is SAAADI. This chain's CDR3 is CASSSGGDTQYF. The CDR3 nucleotides are TGCGCCAGCAGCTCCGGAGGAGATACGCAGTATTTT.

The CDR3 spells CASGLAGGRTNEQFF. The CDR3 coding sequence is TGTGCTAGTGGCCTTGCGGGGGGCCGTACCAATGAGCAGTTCTTC. The J gene is TRBJ2-1, the V gene TRBV12-5, with 8 bases aligning to TRBD2. The CDR3 spans 15 residues. J was trimmed by 6 bases and V by 6 bases; bases with no gene match: 10. Germline values: CDR1 LGHNT, CDR2 FRNRAP. The full variable domain, with the rest looked up from reference TRBV12-5 and TRBJ2-1, is DARVTQTPRHKVTEMGQEVTMRCQPILGHNTVFWYRQTMMQGLELLAYFRNRAPLDDSGMPKDRFSAEMPDATLATLKIQPSEPRDSAVYFCASGLAGGRTNEQFFGPGTRLTVL.

The chain couples TRBV5-8 to TRBJ2-2, with TRBD2 matching over 11 bases. V gave up 2 bases and J gave up 5 bases; unmatched junction bases: 5. Germline values: CDR1 SGHTS, CDR2 YDEGEE. The CDR3 is 16 amino acids. The CDR3 here is CASSFSGGAWTGELFF. As DNA, the CDR3 is TGTGCCAGCAGCTTTAGCGGGGGGGCGTGGACCGGGGAGCTGTTTTTT. Using reference TRBV5-8 and TRBJ2-2 for the parts outside the CDR3, the full variable domain is EAGVTQSPTHLIKTRGQQATLRCSPISGHTSVYWYQQALGLGLQFLLWYDEGEERNRGNFPPRFSGRQFPNYSSELNVNALELEDSALYLCASSFSGGAWTGELFFGEGSRLTVL.

The V and J genes are TRBV5-1 and TRBJ2-3, with D perhaps being TRBD1 or TRBD2 (5 bases each). Trimming removed 1 base at V and 0 bases at J, with 9 bases between. This CDR3 has 15 residues. Germline-derived CDR1 and CDR2 are SGHRS and YFSETQ. CDR3: CASSLWDGSTDTQYF. In nucleotides, the CDR3 is TGCGCCAGCAGCTTGTGGGACGGGAGCACAGATACGCAGTATTTT.

The V call is TRBV6-2 or TRBV6-3, the J call TRBJ1-2, with D unclear. CDR3 size: 14 residues. The germline gives CDR1 MNHEY, CDR2 SVGEGT. Trimming removed 6 bases from V and 4 bases from J, with 15 bases in between. CDR3 in amino acids: CASSPNSAGYGYTF. The CDR3 DNA reads as TGTGCCAGCAGCCCTAACAGCGCCGGCTATGGCTACACCTTC.

The chain is built from TRBV15 and TRBJ2-7; 7 nucleotides align to TRBD1. In germline, CDR1 is LNHNV, CDR2 YYDKDF (reference sequence). V lost 0 bases, J lost 4 bases, and 6 bases stayed unmatched. The CDR3 is 15 amino acids. CDR3 nucleotide sequence: TGTGCCACCAGCAGAGATCAGGGACAGACATACGAGCAGTACGTC. Amino acid sequence: CATSRDQGQTYEQYV.

This clone was observed a single time. The genes are TRBV18 and TRBJ1-1; 7 bases align to TRBD1. The CDR3 loop spans 14 amino acids. CDR1 is KGHSH and CDR2 is LQKENI in the germline V gene. The trim removed 2 bases at V and 5 bases at J, leaving 5 bases unmatched. The CDR3 loop is CASSPARQGTEAFF. The DNA for the CDR3 is TGTGCCAGCTCACCAGCTAGACAGGGAACTGAAGCTTTCTTT.